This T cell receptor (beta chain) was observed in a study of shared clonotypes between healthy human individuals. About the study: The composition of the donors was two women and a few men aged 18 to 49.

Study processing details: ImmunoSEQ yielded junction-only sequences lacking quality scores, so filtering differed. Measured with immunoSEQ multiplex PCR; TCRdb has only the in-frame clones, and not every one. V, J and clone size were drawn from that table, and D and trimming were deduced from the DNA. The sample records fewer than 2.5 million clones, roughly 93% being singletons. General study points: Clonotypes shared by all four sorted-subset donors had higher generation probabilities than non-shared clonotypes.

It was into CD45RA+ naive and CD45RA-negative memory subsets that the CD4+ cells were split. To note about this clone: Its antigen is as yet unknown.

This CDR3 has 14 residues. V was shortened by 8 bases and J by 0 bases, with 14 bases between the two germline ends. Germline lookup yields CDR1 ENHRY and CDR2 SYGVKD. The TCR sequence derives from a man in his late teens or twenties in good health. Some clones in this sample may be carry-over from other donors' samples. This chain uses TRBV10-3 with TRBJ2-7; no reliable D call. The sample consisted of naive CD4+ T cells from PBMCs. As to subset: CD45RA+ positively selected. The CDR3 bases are TGTGCCATCGGATCAACGACGGGCTCCTACGAGCAGTACTTC. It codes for CAIGSTTGSYEQYF.